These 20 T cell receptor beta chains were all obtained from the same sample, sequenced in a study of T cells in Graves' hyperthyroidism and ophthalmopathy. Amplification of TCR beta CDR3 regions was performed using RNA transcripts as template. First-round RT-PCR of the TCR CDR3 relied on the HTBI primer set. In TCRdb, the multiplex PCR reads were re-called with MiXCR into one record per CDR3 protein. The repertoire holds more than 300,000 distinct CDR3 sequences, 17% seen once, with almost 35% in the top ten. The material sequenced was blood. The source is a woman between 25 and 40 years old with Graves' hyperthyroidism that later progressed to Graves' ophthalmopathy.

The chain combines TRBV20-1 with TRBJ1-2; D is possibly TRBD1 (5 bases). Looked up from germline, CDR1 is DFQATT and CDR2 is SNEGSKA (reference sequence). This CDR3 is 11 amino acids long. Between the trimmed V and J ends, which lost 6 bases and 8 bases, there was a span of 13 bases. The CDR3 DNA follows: TGCAGTGCGCAGGGACTCGGCGGCTACACCTTC. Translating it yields CSAQGLGGYTF.

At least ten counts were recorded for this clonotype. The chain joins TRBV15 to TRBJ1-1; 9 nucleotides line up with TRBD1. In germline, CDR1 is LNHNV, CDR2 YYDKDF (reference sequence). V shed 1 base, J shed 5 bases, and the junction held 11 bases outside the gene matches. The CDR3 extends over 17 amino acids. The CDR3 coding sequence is TGTGCCACCAGCAGAGGCACAGGGGGCGCGTTGAGGACTGAAGCTTTCTTT. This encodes CATSRGTGGALRTEAFF.

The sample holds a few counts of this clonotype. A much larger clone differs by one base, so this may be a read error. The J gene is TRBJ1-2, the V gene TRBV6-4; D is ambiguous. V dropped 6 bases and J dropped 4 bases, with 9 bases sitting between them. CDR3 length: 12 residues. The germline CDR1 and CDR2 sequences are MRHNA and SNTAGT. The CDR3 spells CASSSKIYGYTF. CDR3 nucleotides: TGTGCCAGCAGCAGCAAGATCTATGGCTACACCTTC.

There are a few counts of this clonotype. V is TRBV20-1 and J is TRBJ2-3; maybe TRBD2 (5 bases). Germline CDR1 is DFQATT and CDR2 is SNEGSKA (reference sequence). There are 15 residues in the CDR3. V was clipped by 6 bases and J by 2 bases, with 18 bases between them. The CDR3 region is CSARVPDFYTDTQYF. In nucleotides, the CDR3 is TGCAGTGCCCGAGTCCCGGACTTTTACACAGATACGCAGTATTTT.

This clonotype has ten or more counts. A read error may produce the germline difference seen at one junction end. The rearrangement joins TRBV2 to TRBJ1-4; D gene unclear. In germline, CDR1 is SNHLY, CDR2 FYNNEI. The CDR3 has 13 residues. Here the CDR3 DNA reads TGTGCCAGCAGTCGGTTGGAGAATGAAAGACTGTTTTTT. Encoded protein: CASSRLENERLFF.

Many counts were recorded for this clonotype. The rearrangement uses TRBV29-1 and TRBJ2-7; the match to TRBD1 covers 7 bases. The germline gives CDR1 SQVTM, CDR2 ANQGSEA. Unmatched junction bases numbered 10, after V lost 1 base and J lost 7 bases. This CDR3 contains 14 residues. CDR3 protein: CSVEGDSQRREQYF. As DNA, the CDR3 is TGCAGCGTTGAAGGGGACAGCCAAAGGAGAGAGCAGTACTTC.

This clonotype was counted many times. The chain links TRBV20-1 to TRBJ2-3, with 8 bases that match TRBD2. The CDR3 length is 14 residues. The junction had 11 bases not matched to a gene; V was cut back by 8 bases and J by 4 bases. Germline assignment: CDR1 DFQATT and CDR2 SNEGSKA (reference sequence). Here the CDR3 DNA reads TGCAGTTCTCCAAAGAGCGGGAGCTCAGATACGCAGTATTTT. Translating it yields CSSPKSGSSDTQYF.

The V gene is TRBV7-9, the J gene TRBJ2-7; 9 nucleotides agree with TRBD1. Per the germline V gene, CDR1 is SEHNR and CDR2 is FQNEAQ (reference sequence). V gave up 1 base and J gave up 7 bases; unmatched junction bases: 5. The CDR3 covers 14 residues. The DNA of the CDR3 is TGTGCCAGCAGCTTAGTACAGGGGGCCGGGGAGCAGTACTTC. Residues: CASSLVQGAGEQYF.

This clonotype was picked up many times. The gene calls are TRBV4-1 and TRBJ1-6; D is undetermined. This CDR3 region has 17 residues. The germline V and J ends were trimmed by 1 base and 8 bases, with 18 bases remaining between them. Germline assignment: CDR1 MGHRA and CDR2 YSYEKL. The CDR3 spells CASSQVYPTGGDSPLHF. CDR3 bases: TGCGCCAGCAGCCAAGTATACCCGACTGGCGGGGATTCACCCCTCCACTTT.

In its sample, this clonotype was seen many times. This CDR3 reads CASSPSGAPNYGYTF. In DNA form, the CDR3 reads TGTGCCAGCAGCCCTTCGGGGGCTCCTAACTATGGCTACACCTTC. The V gene is TRBV7-9, the J gene TRBJ1-2, with D possibly matching TRBD1 (6 bases). CDR3 length: 15 residues. CDR1 and CDR2 from the germline V gene are SEHNR and FQNEAQ (reference sequence). Trimming removed 5 bases from V and 0 bases from J, with 13 bases in between.

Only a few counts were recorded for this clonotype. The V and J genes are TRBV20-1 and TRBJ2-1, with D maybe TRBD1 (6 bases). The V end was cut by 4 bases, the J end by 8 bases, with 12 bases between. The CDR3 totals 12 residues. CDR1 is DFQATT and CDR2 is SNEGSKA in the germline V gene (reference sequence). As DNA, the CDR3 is TGCAGTGCTAACAGGGTATCAGATGAGCAGTTCTTC. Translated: CSANRVSDEQFF.

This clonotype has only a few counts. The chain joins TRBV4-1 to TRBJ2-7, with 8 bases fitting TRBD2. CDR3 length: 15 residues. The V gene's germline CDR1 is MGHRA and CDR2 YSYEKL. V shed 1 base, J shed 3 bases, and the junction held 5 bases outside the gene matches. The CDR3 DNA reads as TGCGCCAGCAGCCAAGTTTACGCGGGAGGCTACGAGCAGTACTTC. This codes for CASSQVYAGGYEQYF.

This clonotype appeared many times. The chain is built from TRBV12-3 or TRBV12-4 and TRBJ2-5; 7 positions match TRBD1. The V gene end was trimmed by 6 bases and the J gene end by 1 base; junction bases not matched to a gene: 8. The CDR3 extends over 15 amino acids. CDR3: CASSLNRGRQETQYF. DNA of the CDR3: TGTGCCAGCAGCCTAAACAGGGGCCGCCAAGAGACCCAGTACTTC.

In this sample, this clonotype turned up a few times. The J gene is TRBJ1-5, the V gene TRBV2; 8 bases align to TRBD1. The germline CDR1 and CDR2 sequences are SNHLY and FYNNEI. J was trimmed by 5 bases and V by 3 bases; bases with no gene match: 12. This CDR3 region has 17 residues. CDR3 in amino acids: CASSDPLGQDHYQPQHF. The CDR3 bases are TGTGCCAGCAGTGACCCCCTGGGACAGGACCATTATCAGCCCCAGCATTTT.

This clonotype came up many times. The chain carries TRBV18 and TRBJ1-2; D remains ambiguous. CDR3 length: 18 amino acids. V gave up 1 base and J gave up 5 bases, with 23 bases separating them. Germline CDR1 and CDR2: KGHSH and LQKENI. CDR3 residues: CASSPLPLGRRGGYGYTF. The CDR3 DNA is TGTGCCAGCTCACCACTTCCACTCGGACGCCGCGGAGGTTATGGCTACACCTTC.

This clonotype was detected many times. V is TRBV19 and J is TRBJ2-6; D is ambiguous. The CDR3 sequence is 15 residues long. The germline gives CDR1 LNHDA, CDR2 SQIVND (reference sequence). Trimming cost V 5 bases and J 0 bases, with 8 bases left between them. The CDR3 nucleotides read TGTGCCAGTAGTTTCGACACCTCTGGGGCCAACGTCCTGACTTTC. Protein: CASSFDTSGANVLTF.

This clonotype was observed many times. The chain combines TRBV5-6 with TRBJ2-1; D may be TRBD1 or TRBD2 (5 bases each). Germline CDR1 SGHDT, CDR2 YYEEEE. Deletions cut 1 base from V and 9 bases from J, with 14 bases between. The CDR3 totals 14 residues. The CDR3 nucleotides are TGTGCCAGCAGCTTGTGGCTCCCAGGGAGTGAGCAGTTCTTC. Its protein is CASSLWLPGSEQFF.

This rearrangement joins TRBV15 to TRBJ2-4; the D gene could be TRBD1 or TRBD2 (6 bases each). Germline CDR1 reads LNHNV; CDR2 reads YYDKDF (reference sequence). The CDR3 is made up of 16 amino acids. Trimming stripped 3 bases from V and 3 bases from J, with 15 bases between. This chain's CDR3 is CATSSLGGGIKNIQYF. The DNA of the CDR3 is TGTGCCACCAGCAGTTTAGGAGGGGGTATCAAAAACATTCAGTACTTC.

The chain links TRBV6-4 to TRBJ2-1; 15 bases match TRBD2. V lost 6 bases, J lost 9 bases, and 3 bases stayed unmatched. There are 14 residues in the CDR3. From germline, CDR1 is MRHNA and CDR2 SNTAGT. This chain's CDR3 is CASSSGLAGGEQFF. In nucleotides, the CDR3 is TGTGCCAGCAGCTCGGGACTAGCGGGGGGTGAGCAGTTCTTC.

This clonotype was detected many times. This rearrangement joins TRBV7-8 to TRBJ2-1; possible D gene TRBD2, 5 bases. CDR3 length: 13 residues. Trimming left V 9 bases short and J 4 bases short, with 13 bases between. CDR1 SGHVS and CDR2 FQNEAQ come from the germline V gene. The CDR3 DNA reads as TGTGCCAGTACCCTCCCGGGGTACAATGAGCAGTTCTTC. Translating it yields CASTLPGYNEQFF. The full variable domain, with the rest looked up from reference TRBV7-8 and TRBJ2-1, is GAGVSQSPRYKVAKRGQDVALRCDPISGHVSLFWYQQALGQGPEFLTYFQNEAQLDKSGLPSDRFFAERPEGSVSTLKIQRTQQEDSAVYLCASTLPGYNEQFFGPGTRLTVL.